This note documents a single T cell receptor (beta chain) sequence. Its antigen is as yet unknown. Trimming cost V 3 bases and J 2 bases; bases outside gene matches: 5. The CDR3 loop spans 14 amino acids. The germline gives CDR1 SGHDT, CDR2 YYEEEE. This specimen belongs to a study of cytomegalovirus exposure and HLA in healthy donors. Vbeta (60) and Jbeta (13) primers were used in the PCR. The data were produced by immunoSEQ multiplex PCR, yet TCRdb's version contains in-frame clones alone and is incomplete. This table holds about 140,000 clones. Broader study findings: Analyzed later, most CMV-associated TCR beta chains appeared HLA-restricted. Specificity of a few CMV-associated chains for CMV antigens was verified in vitro.

This TCR came from a male donor in good health and CMV-seronegative. The chain employs TRBV5-6 and TRBJ2-7, with TRBD2 identical over 7 bases. Material: PBMCs. The CDR3 sequence is CASSWGGVAYEQYF. CDR3 nucleotides: TGTGCCAGCAGCTGGGGGGGTGTTGCCTACGAGCAGTACTTC.